The clone carrying this T cell receptor (beta chain) came up many times. Its antigen is not identified. The source of the sample is a study of naive and memory T cell subsets. Amplification of ligated cDNA took four PCR rounds with SP2 and nested alpha and beta constant primers. For blood and skin samples, reverse transcription used TCR alpha and beta constant primers. From the UMI-ligation and nested PCR reads, TCRdb called clonotypes with MiXCR, one entry per CDR3 protein. The sample records 25,000 to 30,000 distinct CDR3 sequences, over 4% being singletons. Trimming pared 0 bases from V and 8 bases from J, leaving 11 bases between. Germline CDR1 and CDR2: DFQATT and SNEGSKA (reference sequence). The CDR3 totals 13 residues. Findings and limits, study-wide: TCR transcript changes with activation or differentiation may affect this RNA method.

The library had UMIs added by 3' ligation of an oligonucleotide to TCR cDNA. RNA was extracted from less than 3 ml of whole blood of healthy adults. Reverse transcription used DNase-treated unsorted total RNA, aiming for about 1 to 1000 ng. This sequence joins TRBV20-1 and TRBJ2-1; D is unresolved. This receptor was taken from an adult in good health. Source material: blood. The CDR3 coding sequence is TGCAGTGCTAGAGATGATTTTGGACATGAGCAGTTCTTC. Translation: CSARDDFGHEQFF.